This is a list of T cell receptor beta chains from one sample in a study of T cells in Graves' hyperthyroidism and ophthalmopathy. Each CDR3 protein gets one entry after TCRdb re-called the multiplex PCR reads with MiXCR. The sample yields 450,000 to 600,000 distinct CDR3 sequences, approximately 14% seen once. Sequenced sample: blood. Receptor source: a woman in her 40s with Graves' hyperthyroidism. CDR3s leave out the opening cysteine and the closing phenylalanine or tryptophan.

j_gene,v_gene,CDR3aa
TRBJ2-5,TRBV5-1,ASSPKGLAGGGTQY
TRBJ1-4,TRBV9,ASSPQGKSNEKLF
TRBJ1-6,TRBV3-1,ASSQGDIVDNSPLH
TRBJ2-3,TRBV6-1,ASSEVPPTDTQY
TRBJ1-5,TRBV5-1,ASSLLEAGQPQH
TRBJ2-3,TRBV6-2/TRBV6-3,ASTGLAGVDTQY
TRBJ1-5,TRBV9,ASSTGDSNQPQH
TRBJ1-5,TRBV2,ASKDRVNQPQH
TRBJ2-7,TRBV28,ASTPGGSGLYEQY
TRBJ1-2,TRBV6-1,ASSEISALTNYGYT
TRBJ1-2,TRBV11-1,ASSPDAGGANGYT
TRBJ2-7,TRBV19,ASSIGGRIHEQY
TRBJ2-7,TRBV11-3,ASSQGFGGEQY
TRBJ2-7,TRBV2,ASSRGGLSSYEQY
TRBJ1-5,TRBV7-8,ASSLDRGDQPQH
TRBJ2-7,TRBV3-1,ASSLGTSGSYAYEQY
TRBJ1-1,TRBV18,ASSPNGQNTEAF
TRBJ2-3,TRBV5-4,ASSQVAGVNDTQY
TRBJ2-7,TRBV20-1,SAPDRLAVEQY
TRBJ2-5,TRBV13,ASSLKAGVGGTQY
TRBJ2-7,TRBV30,AWSITGYEQY
TRBJ2-1,TRBV2,ASSEASPYNEQF
TRBJ1-1,TRBV28,ASSYPAGETYMNTEAF
TRBJ2-1,TRBV28,ASSFGPGRGTYNEQF
TRBJ1-2,TRBV19,ASRPPGRGYGYT
TRBJ2-7,TRBV7-9,ASSLEAGGPEEQY
TRBJ1-1,TRBV28,ASGGGQVGGSAF
TRBJ1-1,TRBV3-1,ASSPTGAKGNTEAF
TRBJ1-2,TRBV4-1,ASSQDGQYYGYT
TRBJ1-1,TRBV15,ATSREVQILNTEAF
TRBJ2-5,TRBV27,ASGVTGHQETQY
TRBJ1-3,TRBV15,VTSRELQGTGNTIY
TRBJ2-2,TRBV11-2,ASSPGAYTGELF
TRBJ1-1,TRBV18,ASSPLLSEAF
TRBJ2-5,TRBV5-6,ASSSHREERETQY
TRBJ2-5,TRBV28,ASSSGKAQY
TRBJ2-1,TRBV5-1,ASSSAILGLAENEQF
TRBJ1-1,TRBV6-1,ASSLGTVGRGTEAF
TRBJ2-5,TRBV27,ASSLVQGARETQY
TRBJ2-1,TRBV30,AWSPGTVNEQF
TRBJ2-7,TRBV5-1,ASQSDRQGSREQY
TRBJ2-1,TRBV7-2,ASSLVVGSQGNEQF
TRBJ2-7,TRBV7-3,ASSVGGQGIYEQY
TRBJ1-1,TRBV13,ASSTITEAF
TRBJ2-3,TRBV20-1,SARTGTSGADTQY
TRBJ1-1,TRBV2,ASRLGVGGEAF
TRBJ2-7,TRBV9,ASSVGTGTGTYEQY
TRBJ2-7,TRBV13,ASSPRDRNEQY
TRBJ1-2,TRBV9,ASSVADLGQPNYGYT
TRBJ1-5,TRBV3-1,ASSHSTGGGNQPQH
TRBJ1-2,TRBV12-3/TRBV12-4,ASRQQGEWGGYT